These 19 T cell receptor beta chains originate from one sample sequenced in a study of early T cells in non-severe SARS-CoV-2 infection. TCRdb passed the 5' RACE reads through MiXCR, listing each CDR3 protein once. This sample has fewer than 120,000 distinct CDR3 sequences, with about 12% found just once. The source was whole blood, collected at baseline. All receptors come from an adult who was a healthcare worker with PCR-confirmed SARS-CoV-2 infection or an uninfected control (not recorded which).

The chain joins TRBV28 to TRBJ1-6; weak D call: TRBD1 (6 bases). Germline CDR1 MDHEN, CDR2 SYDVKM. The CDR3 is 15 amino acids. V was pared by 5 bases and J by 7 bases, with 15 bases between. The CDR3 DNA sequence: TGTGCCAGCAGTGACTCGGGGGCTGTGAATTCACCCCTCCACTTT. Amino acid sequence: CASSDSGAVNSPLHF.

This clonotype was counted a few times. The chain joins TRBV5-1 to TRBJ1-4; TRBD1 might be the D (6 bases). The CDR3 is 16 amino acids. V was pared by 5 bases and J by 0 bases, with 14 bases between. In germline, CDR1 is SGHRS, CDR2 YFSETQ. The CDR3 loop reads CASRTRTDATNEKLFF. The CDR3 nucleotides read TGCGCCAGCAGGACGCGGACAGACGCAACTAATGAAAAACTGTTTTTT.

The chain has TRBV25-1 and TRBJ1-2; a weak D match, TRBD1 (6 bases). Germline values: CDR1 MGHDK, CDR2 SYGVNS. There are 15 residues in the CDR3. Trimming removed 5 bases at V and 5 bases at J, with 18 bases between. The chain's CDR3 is CASSNDRHPGYGYTF. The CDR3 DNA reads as TGTGCCAGCAGTAACGACAGGCATCCTGGTTATGGCTACACCTTC.

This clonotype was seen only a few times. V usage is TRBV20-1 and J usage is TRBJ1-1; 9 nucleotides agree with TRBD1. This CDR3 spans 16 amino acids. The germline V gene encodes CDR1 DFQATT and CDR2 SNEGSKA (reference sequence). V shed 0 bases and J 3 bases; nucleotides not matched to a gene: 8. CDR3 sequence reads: CSARELGRDRDTEAFF. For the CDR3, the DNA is TGCAGTGCTAGAGAATTAGGCCGGGACAGGGACACTGAAGCTTTCTTT.

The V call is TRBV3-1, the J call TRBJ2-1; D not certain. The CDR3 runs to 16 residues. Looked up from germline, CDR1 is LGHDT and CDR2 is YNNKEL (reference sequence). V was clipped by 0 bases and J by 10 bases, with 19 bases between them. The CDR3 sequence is CASSQDRLPRGSEQFF. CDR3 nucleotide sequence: TGTGCCAGCAGCCAAGATCGACTTCCCCGTGGGTCCGAGCAGTTCTTC.

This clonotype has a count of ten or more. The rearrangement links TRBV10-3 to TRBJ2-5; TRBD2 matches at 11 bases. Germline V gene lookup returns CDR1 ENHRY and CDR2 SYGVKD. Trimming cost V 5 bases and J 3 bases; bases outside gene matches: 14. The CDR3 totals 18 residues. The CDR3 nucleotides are TGTGCCATCAGTCGGGCTAGCGGGAGGACCGGCCTAAAAGAGACCCAGTACTTC. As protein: CAISRASGRTGLKETQYF.

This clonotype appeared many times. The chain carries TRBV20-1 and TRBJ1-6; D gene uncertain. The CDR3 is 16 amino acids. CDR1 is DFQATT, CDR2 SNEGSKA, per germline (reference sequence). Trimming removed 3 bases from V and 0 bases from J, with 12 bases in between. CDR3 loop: CSASKVQSSYNSPLHF. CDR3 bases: TGCAGTGCTAGTAAGGTGCAGAGCTCCTATAATTCACCCCTCCACTTT.

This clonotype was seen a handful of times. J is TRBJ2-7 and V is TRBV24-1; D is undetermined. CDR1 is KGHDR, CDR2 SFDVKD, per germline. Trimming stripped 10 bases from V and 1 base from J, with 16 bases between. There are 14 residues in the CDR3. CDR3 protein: CATKPSRASYEQYF. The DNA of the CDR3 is TGTGCCACTAAACCATCACGGGCGTCCTACGAGCAGTACTTC.

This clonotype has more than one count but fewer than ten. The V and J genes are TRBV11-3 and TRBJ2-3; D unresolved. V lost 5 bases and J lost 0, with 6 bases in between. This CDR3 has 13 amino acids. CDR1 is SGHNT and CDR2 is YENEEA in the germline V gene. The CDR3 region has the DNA TGTGCCAGCAGCCGCTCTAGCACAGATACGCAGTATTTT. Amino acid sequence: CASSRSSTDTQYF.

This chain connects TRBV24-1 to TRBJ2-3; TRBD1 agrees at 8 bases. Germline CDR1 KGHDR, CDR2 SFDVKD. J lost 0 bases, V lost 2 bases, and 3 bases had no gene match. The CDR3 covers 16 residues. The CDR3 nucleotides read TGTGCCACCAGTGATTCGACAGGGGACAGCACAGATACGCAGTATTTT. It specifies CATSDSTGDSTDTQYF.

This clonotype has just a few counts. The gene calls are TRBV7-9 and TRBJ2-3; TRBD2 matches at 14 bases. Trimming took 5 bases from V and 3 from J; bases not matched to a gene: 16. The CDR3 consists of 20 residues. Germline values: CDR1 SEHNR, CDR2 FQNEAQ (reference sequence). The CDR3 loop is CASSPRLAGGPNRRTDTQYF. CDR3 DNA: TGTGCCAGCAGCCCTCGACTAGCGGGGGGGCCGAATAGGCGGACAGATACGCAGTATTTT. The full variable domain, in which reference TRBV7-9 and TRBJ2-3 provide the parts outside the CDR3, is DTGVSQNPRHKITKRGQNVTFRCDPISEHNRLYWYRQTLGQGPEFLTYFQNEAQLEKSRLLSDRFSAERPKGSFSTLEIQRTEQGDSAMYLCASSPRLAGGPNRRTDTQYFGPGTRLTVL.

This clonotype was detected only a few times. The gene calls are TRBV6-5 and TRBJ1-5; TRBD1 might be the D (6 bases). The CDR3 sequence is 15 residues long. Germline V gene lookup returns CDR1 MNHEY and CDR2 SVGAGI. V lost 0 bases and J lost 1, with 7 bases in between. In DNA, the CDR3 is TGTGCCAGCAGTTACTCGAGGGGGAGCAATCAGCCCCAGCATTTT. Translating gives CASSYSRGSNQPQHF.

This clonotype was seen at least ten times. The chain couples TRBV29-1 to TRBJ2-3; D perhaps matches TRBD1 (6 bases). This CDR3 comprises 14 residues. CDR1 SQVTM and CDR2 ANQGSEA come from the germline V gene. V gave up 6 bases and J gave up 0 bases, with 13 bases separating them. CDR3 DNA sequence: TGCAGCGTCACCCCCGGGACAAGCACAGATACGCAGTATTTT. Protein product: CSVTPGTSTDTQYF.

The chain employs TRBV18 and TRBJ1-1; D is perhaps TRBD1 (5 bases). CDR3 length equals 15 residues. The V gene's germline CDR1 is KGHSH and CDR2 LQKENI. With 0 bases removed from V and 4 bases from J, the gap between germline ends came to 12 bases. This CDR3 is CASSPPGGWSTEAFF. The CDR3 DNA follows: TGTGCCAGCTCACCACCGGGGGGTTGGAGCACTGAAGCTTTCTTT. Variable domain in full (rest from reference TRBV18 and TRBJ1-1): NAGVMQNPRHLVRRRGQEARLRCSPMKGHSHVYWYRQLPEEGLKFMVYLQKENIIDESGMPKERFSAEFPKEGPSILRIQQVVRGDSAAYFCASSPPGGWSTEAFFGQGTRLTVV.

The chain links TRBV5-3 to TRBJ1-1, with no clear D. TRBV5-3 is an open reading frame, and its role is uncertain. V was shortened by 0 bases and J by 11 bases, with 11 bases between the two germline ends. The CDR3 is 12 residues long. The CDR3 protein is CARSLAGWMAFF. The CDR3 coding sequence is TGTGCCAGAAGCTTGGCTGGCTGGATGGCTTTCTTT.

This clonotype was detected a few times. The CDR3 loop is CASIRSAYYNEQFF. The CDR3 DNA follows: TGTGCCAGCATACGAAGCGCCTACTACAATGAGCAGTTCTTC. The chain recombines TRBV7-2 with TRBJ2-1; D gene unclear. Germline loops: CDR1 SGHTA, CDR2 FQGNSA. The V and J ends lost 7 bases and 3 bases respectively, with 13 bases between them. The CDR3 extends over 14 amino acids. The full variable domain, its missing parts supplied by reference TRBV7-2 and TRBJ2-1, is GAGVSQSPSNKVTEKGKDVELRCDPISGHTALYWYRQSLGQGLEFLIYFQGNSAPDKSGLPSDRFSAERTGGSVSTLTIQRTQQEDSAVYLCASIRSAYYNEQFFGPGTRLTVL.

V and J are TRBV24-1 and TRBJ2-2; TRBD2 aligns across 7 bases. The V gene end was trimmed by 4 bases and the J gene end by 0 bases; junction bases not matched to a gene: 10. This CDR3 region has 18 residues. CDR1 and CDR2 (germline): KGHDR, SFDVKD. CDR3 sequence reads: CATSETTGTTPNTGELFF. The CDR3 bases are TGTGCCACCAGTGAGACCACCGGGACTACGCCGAACACCGGGGAGCTGTTTTTT.

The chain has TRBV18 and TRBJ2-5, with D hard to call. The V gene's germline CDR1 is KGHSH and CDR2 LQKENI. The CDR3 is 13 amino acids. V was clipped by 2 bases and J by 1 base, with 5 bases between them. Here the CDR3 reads CASSPAGQETQYF. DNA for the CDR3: TGTGCCAGCTCACCAGCTGGCCAAGAGACCCAGTACTTC.

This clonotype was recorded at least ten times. The CDR3 nucleotides are TGTGCCAGCAGTTACTCGAGGTCCAACACCGGGGAGCTGTTTTTT. Translating it yields CASSYSRSNTGELFF. V is TRBV6-7 and J is TRBJ2-2; unclear D gene. TRBV6-7 is annotated as an ORF whose role is uncertain. V was shortened by 0 bases and J by 2 bases, with 7 bases between the two germline ends. The CDR3 has 15 amino acids.